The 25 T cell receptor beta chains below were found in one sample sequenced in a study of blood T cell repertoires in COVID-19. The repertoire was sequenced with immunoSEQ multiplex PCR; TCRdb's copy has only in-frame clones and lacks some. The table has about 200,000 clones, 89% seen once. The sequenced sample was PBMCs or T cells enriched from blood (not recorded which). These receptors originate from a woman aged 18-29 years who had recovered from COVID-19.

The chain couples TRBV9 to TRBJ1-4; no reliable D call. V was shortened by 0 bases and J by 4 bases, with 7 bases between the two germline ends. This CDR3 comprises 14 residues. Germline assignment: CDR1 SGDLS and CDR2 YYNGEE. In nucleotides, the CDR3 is TGTGCCAGCAGCGTAGGGAGCAGTAATGAAAAACTGTTTTTT. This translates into CASSVGSSNEKLFF.

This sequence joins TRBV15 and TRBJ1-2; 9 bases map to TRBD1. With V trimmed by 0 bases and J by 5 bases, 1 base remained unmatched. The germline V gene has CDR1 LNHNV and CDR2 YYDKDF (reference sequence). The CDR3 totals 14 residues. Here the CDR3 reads CATSREGTGYGYTF. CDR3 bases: TGTGCCACCAGCAGAGAAGGGACAGGGTATGGCTACACCTTC.

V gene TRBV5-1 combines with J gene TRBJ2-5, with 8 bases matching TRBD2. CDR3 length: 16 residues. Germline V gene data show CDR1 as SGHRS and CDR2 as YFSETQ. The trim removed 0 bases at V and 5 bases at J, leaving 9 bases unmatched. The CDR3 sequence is CASSLAPGGAGETQYF. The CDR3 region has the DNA TGCGCCAGCAGCTTGGCCCCGGGGGGGGCAGGGGAGACCCAGTACTTC.

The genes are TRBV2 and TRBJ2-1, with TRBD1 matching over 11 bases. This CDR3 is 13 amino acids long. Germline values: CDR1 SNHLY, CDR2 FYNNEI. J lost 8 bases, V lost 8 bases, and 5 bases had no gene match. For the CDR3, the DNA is TGTGCCAGCGACGGACAGGGGGCCTATGAGCAGTTCTTC. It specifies CASDGQGAYEQFF.

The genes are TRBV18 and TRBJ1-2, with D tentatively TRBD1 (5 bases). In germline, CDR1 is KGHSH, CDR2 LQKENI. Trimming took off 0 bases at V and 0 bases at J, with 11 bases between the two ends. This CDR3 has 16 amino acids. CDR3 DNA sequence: TGTGCCAGCTCACCACCGACGGGGGTTTCTAACTATGGCTACACCTTC. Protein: CASSPPTGVSNYGYTF. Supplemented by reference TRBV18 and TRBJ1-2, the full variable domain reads NAGVMQNPRHLVRRRGQEARLRCSPMKGHSHVYWYRQLPEEGLKFMVYLQKENIIDESGMPKERFSAEFPKEGPSILRIQQVVRGDSAAYFCASSPPTGVSNYGYTFGSGTRLTVV.

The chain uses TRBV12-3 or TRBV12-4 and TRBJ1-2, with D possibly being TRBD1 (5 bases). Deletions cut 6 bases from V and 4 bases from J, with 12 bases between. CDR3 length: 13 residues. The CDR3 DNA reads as TGTGCCAGCAGCAAGGGACTTACCTATGGCTACACCTTC. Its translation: CASSKGLTYGYTF.

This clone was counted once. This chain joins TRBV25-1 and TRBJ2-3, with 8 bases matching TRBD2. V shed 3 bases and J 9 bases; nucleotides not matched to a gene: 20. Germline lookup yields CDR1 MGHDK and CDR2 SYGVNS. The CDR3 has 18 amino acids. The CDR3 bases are TGTGCCAGCAGTGACCCCAGGTTTCGGGCGGGGGGAATTGAAACGCAGTATTTT. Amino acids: CASSDPRFRAGGIETQYF.

The CDR3 DNA follows: TGTGCCAGCAGTTCTCAAGGACAGCGAAGAATCGGGGAGCTGTTTTTT. Its translation: CASSSQGQRRIGELFF. The genes are TRBV28 and TRBJ2-2; a possible D gene is TRBD1 (6 bases). Germline V gene lookup returns CDR1 MDHEN and CDR2 SYDVKM. With 4 bases removed from V and 7 bases from J, the gap between germline ends came to 19 bases. The length of the CDR3 is 16 residues.

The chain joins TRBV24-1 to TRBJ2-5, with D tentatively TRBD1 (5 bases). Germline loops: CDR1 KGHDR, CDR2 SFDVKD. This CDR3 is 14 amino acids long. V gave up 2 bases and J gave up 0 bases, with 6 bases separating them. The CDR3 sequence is CATSDSGYQETQYF. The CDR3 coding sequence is TGTGCCACCAGTGATTCAGGGTACCAAGAGACCCAGTACTTC.

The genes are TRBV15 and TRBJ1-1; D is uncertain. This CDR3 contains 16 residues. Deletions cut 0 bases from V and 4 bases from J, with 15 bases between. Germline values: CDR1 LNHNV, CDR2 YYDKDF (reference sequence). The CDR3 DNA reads TGTGCCACCAGCAGAGATCCAACGCGGAGCGGCACTGAAGCTTTCTTT. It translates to CATSRDPTRSGTEAFF.

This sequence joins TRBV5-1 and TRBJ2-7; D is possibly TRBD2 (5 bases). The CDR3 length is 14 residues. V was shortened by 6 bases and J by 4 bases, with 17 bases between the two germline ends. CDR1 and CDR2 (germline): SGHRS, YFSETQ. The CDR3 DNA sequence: TGCGCCAGCACTTTGGACGGGGTCGGGTACGAGCAGTACTTC. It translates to CASTLDGVGYEQYF.

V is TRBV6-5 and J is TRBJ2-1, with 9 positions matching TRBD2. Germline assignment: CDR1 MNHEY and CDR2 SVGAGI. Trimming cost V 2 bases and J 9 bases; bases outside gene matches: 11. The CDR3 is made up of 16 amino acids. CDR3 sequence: CASSYGGGGAAFEQFF. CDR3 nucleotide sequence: TGTGCCAGCAGTTACGGCGGCGGGGGGGCGGCTTTTGAGCAGTTCTTC.

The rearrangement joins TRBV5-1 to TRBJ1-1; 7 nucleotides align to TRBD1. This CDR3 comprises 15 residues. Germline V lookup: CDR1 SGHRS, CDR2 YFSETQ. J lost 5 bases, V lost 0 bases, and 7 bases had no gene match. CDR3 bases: TGCGCCAGCAGCTTGGAAGGGGGCGAGTTGACTGAAGCTTTCTTT. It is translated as CASSLEGGELTEAFF.

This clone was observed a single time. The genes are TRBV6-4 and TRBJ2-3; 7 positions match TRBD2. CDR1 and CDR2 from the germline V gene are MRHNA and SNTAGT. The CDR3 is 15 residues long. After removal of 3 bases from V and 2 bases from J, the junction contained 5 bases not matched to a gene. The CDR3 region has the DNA TGTGCCAGCAGTGATCGGGGGGTCGACACAGATACGCAGTATTTT. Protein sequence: CASSDRGVDTDTQYF.

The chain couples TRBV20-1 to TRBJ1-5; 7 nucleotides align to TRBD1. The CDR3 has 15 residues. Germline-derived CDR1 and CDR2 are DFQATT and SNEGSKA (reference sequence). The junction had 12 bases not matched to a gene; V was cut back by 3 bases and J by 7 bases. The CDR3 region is CSASVRQGMEQPQHF. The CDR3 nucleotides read TGCAGTGCTAGTGTCCGACAGGGTATGGAGCAGCCCCAGCATTTT.

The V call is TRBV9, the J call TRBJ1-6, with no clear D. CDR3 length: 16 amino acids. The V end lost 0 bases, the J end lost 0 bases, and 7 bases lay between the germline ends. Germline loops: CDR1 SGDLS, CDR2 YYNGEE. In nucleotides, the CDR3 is TGTGCCAGCAGCGTAGATCACAGCTCCTATAATTCACCCCTCCACTTT. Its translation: CASSVDHSSYNSPLHF.

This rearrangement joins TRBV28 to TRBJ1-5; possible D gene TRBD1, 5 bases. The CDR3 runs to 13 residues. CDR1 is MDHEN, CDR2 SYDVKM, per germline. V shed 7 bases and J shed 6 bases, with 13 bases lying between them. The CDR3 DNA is TGTGCCAGCATTTCTTGGGGGGGTCAGCCCCAGCATTTT. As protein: CASISWGGQPQHF. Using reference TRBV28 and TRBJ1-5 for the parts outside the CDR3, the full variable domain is DVKVTQSSRYLVKRTGEKVFLECVQDMDHENMFWYRQDPGLGLRLIYFSYDVKMKEKGDIPEGYSVSREKKERFSLILESASTNQTSMYLCASISWGGQPQHFGDGTRLSIL.

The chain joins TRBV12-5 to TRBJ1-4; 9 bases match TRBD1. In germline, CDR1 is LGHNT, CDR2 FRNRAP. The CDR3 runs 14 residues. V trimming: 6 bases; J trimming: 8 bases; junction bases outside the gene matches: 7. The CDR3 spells CASGVGQGWEKLFF. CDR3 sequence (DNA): TGTGCTAGTGGAGTAGGACAGGGGTGGGAAAAACTGTTTTTT. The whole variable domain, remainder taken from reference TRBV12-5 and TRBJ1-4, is DARVTQTPRHKVTEMGQEVTMRCQPILGHNTVFWYRQTMMQGLELLAYFRNRAPLDDSGMPKDRFSAEMPDATLATLKIQPSEPRDSAVYFCASGVGQGWEKLFFGSGTQLSVL.

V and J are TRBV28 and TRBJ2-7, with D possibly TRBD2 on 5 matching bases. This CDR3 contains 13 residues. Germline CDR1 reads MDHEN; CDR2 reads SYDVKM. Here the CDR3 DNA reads TGTGCTCACAAAGCGGCAGGAATCTACGAGCAGTACTTC. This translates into CAHKAAGIYEQYF.

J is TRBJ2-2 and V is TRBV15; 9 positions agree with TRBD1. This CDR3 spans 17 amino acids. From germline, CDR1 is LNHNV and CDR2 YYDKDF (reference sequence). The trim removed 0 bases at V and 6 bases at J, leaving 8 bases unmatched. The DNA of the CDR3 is TGTGCCACCAGCAGAGATTTGGGACAGGGAACCGCCGGGGAGCTGTTTTTT. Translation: CATSRDLGQGTAGELFF.

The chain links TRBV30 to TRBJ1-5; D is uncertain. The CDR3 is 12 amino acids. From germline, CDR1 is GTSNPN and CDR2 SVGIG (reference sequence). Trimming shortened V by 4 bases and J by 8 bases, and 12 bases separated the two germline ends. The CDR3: CAWTYGGEPQHF. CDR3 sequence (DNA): TGTGCCTGGACGTACGGAGGCGAGCCCCAGCATTTT.

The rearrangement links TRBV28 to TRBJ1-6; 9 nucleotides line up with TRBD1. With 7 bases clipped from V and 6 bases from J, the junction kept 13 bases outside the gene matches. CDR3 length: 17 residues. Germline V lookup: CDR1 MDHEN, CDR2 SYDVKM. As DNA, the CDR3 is TGTGCCAGCAACGGACAGGGGAAGTATGAGCCTAATTCACCCCTCCACTTT. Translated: CASNGQGKYEPNSPLHF.

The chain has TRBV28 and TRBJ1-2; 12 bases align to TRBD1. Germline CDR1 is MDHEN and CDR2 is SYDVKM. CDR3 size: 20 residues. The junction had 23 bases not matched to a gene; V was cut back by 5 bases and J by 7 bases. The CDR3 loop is CASSITLRGTGGSGSSGYTF. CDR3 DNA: TGTGCCAGCAGTATTACGCTTAGGGGGACAGGGGGCTCTGGGTCTTCTGGCTACACCTTC.

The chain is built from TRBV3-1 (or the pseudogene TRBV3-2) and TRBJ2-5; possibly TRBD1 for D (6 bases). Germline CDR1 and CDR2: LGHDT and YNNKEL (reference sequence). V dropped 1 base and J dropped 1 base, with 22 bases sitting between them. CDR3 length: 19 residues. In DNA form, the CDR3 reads TGTGCCAGCAGCCAAGTGCAAGCAGGGGCCGCAAAAAGCCAAGAGACCCAGTACTTC. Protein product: CASSQVQAGAAKSQETQYF.

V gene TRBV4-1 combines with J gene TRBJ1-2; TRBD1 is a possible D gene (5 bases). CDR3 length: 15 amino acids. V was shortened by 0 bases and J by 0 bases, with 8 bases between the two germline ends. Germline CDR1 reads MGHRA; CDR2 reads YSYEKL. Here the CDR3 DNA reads TGCGCCAGCAGCCAAGATTGGACAACTAACTATGGCTACACCTTC. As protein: CASSQDWTTNYGYTF.